The clone carrying this T cell receptor beta chain was detected only a few times. Its cognate antigen is unknown. TCRdb re-derived calls from the 5' RACE reads in MiXCR, one entry per CDR3 protein. The repertoire has about 30,000 distinct CDR3 sequences, approximately 5.6% of them found once; the top ten carry approximately 3.4%. This record belongs to a study of early T cells in non-severe SARS-CoV-2 infection. The CDR3 contains 12 residues. V shed 5 bases and J shed 9 bases, with 11 bases lying between them. Germline V gene data show CDR1 as MNHEY and CDR2 as SVGEGT. Notes on the study in general: VDJdb matching favored anti-spike CD8 responses, missing private and CD4 specificities.

This receptor was identified in an adult who was a healthcare worker with PCR-confirmed SARS-CoV-2 infection or an uninfected control (not recorded which). The chain combines TRBV6-2 or TRBV6-3 with TRBJ2-4, with D perhaps TRBD1 (6 bases). Sequenced sample: whole blood. The CDR3 DNA reads as TGTGCCAGCAGTCAGGGGCTTGGCATTCAGTACTTC. Its translation is CASSQGLGIQYF.